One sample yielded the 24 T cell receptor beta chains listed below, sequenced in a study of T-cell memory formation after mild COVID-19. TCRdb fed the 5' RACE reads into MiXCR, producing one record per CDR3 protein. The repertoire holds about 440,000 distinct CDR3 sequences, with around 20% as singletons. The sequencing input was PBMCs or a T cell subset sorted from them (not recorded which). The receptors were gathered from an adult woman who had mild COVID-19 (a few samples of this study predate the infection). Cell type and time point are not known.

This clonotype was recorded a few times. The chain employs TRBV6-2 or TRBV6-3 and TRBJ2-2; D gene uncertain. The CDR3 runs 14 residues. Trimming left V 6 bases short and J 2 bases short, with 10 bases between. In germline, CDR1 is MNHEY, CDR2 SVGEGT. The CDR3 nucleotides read TGTGCCAGCAGATCACAACTCAACACCGGGGAGCTGTTTTTT. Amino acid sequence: CASRSQLNTGELFF.

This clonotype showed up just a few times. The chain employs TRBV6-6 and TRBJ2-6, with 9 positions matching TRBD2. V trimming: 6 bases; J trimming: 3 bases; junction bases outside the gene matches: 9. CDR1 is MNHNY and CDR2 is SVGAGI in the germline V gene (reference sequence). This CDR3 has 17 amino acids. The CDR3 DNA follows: TGTGCCAGCAGACTGGGACTAGCTGACATTGGGGCCAACGTCCTGACTTTC. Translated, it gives CASRLGLADIGANVLTF.

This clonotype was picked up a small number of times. Here the CDR3 DNA reads TGTGCCAGCAGTTACGAATCAAGGGATACGCAGTATTTT. It codes for CASSYESRDTQYF. V gene TRBV6-6 combines with J gene TRBJ2-3; D ambiguous. Germline CDR1 MNHNY, CDR2 SVGAGI (reference sequence). This CDR3 spans 13 amino acids. Trimming stripped 2 bases from V and 6 bases from J, with 9 bases between.

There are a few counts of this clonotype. As DNA, the CDR3 is TGTGCCAGCAGCTCCATTAGGTTCTCTAGCGGGAGTGTCGAGACCCAGTACTTC. Translated, it gives CASSSIRFSSGSVETQYF. V usage is TRBV12-3 or TRBV12-4 and J usage is TRBJ2-5; TRBD2 aligns across 10 bases. V trimming: 6 bases; J trimming: 5 bases; junction bases outside the gene matches: 18. CDR3 size: 18 residues.

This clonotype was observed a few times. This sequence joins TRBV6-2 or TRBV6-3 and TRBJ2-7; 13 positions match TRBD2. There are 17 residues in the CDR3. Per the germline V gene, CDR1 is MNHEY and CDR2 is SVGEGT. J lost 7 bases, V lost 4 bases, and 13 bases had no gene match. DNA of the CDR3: TGTGCCAGCAGTTCCCTTGGGGGACTAGCGGGAATTCGGGAGCAGTACTTC. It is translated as CASSSLGGLAGIREQYF.

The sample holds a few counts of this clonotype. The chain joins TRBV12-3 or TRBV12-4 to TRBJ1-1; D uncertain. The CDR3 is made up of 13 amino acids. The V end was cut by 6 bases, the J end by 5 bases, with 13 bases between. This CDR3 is CASRKEGRTEAFF. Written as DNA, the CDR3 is TGTGCCAGCAGAAAAGAGGGAAGGACTGAAGCTTTCTTT.

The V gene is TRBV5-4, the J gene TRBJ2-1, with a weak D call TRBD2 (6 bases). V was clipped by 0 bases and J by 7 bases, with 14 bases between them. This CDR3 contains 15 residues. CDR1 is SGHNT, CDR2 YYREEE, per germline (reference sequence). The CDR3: CASSLGLGVMNEQFF. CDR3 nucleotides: TGTGCCAGCAGCTTGGGACTAGGAGTTATGAATGAGCAGTTCTTC. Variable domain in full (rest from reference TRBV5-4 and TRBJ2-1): ETGVTQSPTHLIKTRGQQVTLRCSSQSGHNTVSWYQQALGQGPQFIFQYYREEENGRGNFPPRFSGLQFPNYSSELNVNALELDDSALYLCASSLGLGVMNEQFFGPGTRLTVL.

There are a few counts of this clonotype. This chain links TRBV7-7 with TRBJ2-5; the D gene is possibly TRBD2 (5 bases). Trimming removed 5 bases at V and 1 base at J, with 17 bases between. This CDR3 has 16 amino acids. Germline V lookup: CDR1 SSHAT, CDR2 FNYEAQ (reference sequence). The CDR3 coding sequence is TGTGCCAGCAGCAAAACTAGTCCCGCCGTCCAAGAGACCCAGTACTTC. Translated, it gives CASSKTSPAVQETQYF.

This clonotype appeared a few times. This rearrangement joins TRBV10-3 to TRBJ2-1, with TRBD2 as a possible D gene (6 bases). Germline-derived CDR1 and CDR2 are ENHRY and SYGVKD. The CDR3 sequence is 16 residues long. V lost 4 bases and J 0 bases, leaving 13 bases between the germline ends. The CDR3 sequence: CAISGRDWTSYNEQFF. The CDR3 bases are TGTGCCATCAGTGGTCGGGACTGGACCTCCTACAATGAGCAGTTCTTC.

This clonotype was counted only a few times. CDR3 coding DNA: TGTGCCAGCAGCCAAGGGACAGCTAGTCGGACTGAAGCTTTCTTT. This gives the protein CASSQGTASRTEAFF. This chain uses TRBV3-1 with TRBJ1-1; TRBD1 is a possible D gene (6 bases). There are 15 residues in the CDR3. V was clipped by 1 base and J by 5 bases, with 14 bases between them. In germline, CDR1 is LGHDT, CDR2 YNNKEL (reference sequence).

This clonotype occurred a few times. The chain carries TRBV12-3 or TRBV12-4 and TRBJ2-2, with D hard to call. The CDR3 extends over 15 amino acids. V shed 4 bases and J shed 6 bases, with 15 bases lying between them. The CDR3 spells CASSSQLSRAGELFF. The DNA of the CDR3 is TGTGCCAGCAGTTCGCAATTAAGTCGGGCCGGGGAGCTGTTTTTT.

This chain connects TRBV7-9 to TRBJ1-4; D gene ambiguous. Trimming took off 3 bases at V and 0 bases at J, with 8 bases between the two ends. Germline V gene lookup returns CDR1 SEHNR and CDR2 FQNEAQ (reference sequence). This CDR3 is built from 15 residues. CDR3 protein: CASSLGFSTNEKLFF. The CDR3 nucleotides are TGTGCCAGCAGCTTGGGATTCTCAACTAATGAAAAACTGTTTTTT.

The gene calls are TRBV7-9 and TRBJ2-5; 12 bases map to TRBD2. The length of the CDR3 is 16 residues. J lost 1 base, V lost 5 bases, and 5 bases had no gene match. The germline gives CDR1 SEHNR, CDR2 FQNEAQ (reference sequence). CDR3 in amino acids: CASSLWTSGVQETQYF. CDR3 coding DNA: TGTGCCAGCAGCCTTTGGACTAGCGGGGTCCAAGAGACCCAGTACTTC.

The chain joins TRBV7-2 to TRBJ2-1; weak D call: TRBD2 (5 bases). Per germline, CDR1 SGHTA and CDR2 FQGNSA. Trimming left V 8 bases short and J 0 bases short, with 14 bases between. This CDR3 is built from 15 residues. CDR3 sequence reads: CASGWEPFSYNEQFF. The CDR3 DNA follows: TGTGCCAGCGGATGGGAGCCATTCTCCTACAATGAGCAGTTCTTC.

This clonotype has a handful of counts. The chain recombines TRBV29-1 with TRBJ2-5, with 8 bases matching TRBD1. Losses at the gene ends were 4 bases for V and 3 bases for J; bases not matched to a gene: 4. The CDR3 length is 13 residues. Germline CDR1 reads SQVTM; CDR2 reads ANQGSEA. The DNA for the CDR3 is TGCAGCGTTGTTTACAGGGGGGAAGAGACCCAGTACTTC. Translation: CSVVYRGEETQYF.

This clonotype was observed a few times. CDR3 sequence reads: CASRPELYQETQYF. Here the CDR3 DNA reads TGCGCCAGCAGACCGGAGCTTTACCAAGAGACCCAGTACTTC. The rearrangement links TRBV5-1 to TRBJ2-5; D not resolved. The germline V and J ends were trimmed by 5 bases and 0 bases, with 11 bases remaining between them. The length of the CDR3 is 14 residues. In germline, CDR1 is SGHRS, CDR2 YFSETQ.

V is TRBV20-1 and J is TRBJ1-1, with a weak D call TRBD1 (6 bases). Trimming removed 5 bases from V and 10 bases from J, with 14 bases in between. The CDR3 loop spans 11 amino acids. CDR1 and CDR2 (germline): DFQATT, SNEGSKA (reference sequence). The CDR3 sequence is CSAVWGGGAFF. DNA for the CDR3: TGCAGTGCTGTCTGGGGAGGGGGAGCTTTCTTT.

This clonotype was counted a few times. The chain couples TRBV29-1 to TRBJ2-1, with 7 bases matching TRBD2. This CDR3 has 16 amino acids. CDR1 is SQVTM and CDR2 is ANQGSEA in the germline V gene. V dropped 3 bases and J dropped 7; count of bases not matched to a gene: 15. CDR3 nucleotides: TGCAGCGTTGATGGGAGGGGAGAAAGGTTGTGGAATGAGCAGTTCTTC. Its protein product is CSVDGRGERLWNEQFF.

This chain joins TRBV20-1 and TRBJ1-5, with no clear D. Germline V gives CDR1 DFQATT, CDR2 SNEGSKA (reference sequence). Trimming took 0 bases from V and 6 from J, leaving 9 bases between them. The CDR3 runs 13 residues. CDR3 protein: CSARDRATQPQHF. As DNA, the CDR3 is TGCAGTGCTAGAGATAGGGCGACTCAGCCCCAGCATTTT.

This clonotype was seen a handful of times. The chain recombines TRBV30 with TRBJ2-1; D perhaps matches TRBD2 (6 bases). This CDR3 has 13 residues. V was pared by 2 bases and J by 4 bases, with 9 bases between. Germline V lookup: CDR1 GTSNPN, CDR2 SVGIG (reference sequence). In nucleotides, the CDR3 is TGTGCCTGGAGTACGGAGGGGTACAATGAGCAGTTCTTC. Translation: CAWSTEGYNEQFF.

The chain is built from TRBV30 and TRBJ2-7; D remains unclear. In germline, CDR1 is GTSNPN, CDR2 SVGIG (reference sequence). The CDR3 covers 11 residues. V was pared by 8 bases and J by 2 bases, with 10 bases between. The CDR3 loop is CAGDGPYEQYF. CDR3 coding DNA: TGTGCCGGTGACGGACCCTACGAGCAGTACTTC. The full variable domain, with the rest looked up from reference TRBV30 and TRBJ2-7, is SQTIHQWPATLVQPVGSPLSLECTVEGTSNPNLYWYRQAAGRGLQLLFYSVGIGQISSEVPQNLSASRPQDRQFILSSKKLLLSDSGFYLCAGDGPYEQYFGPGTRLTVT.

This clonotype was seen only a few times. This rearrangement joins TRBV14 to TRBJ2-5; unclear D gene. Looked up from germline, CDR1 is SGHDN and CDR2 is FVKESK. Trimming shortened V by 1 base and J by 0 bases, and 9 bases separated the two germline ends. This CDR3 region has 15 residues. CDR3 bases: TGTGCCAGCAGCCAAGGTGGCCAGTACCAAGAGACCCAGTACTTC. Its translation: CASSQGGQYQETQYF.

The CDR3 DNA reads as TGTGCCACCAGTGATTTACGAAGGACAGGGGTAGGAACCGGGGAGCTGTTTTTT. Protein product: CATSDLRRTGVGTGELFF. The chain carries TRBV24-1 and TRBJ2-2; 9 positions agree with TRBD1. V lost 1 base to trimming and J lost 5 bases; unmatched junction nucleotides: 10. Germline CDR1 and CDR2: KGHDR and SFDVKD. The CDR3 covers 18 residues.

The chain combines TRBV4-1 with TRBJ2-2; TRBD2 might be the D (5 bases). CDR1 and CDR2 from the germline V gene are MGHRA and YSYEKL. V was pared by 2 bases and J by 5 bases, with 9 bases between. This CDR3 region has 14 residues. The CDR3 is CASSQSGETGELFF. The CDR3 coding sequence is TGCGCCAGCAGCCAATCCGGGGAAACCGGGGAGCTGTTTTTT.